This TCR beta chain is from a study of blood T cells in healthy people across ages. Looking at the study overall: With template switching, about one barcoded beta molecule was captured per two T cells.

The authors ran a second PCR of roughly 7 to 11 cycles using a sample-barcoded 5' primer and a J-beta primer mix. TCRdb re-analysed the 5' RACE reads in MiXCR, keeping a single row per CDR3 protein. The sample records roughly 1,500,000 distinct CDR3 sequences, roughly 32% being singletons. This clonotype came up a few times. Antigen unknown. Total RNA was isolated from each sample in quantities of at least 6 micrograms. CDR1 is DFQATT, CDR2 SNEGSKA, per germline (reference sequence). The CDR3 extends over 14 amino acids. The ends were cut back, 3 bases at V and 1 base at J, with 13 bases in the middle. Overall study findings and caveats: Any conclusive comparison of naive versus antigen-experienced cells was prevented by using unsorted PBMCs. The recorded TCR beta diversity per million T cells decreased in a roughly linear manner with age.

The sample taken for sequencing was blood. V usage is TRBV20-1 and J usage is TRBJ2-7; the D gene is possibly TRBD2 (5 bases). The TCR comes from a woman aged 30 to 39 in good health. The CDR3 DNA follows: TGCAGTGCTAGTTTTGCGGGCGAATCCTACGAGCAGTACTTC. This sequence encodes CSASFAGESYEQYF.